Listed here is a single T cell receptor beta chain. This entry belongs to a study of blood T cell repertoires in COVID-19. Study details: In each case, the material was cDNA or gDNA derived from T cells, B-cell-depleted T cells, or PBMCs.

Original analysis: Estimation of nucleated cell counts was performed using reference gene primer amplification. Profiled with immunoSEQ multiplex PCR; TCRdb holds only in-frame clones, not every one. For V, J and clone size, that table is used; D and trimming come from the DNA. Among 330,000 or so clones, about nine tenths were seen once, and the ten largest hold approximately 10%. Enrolment of Seattle patients took place during active infection, and they were followed longitudinally. V was clipped by 0 bases and J by 0 bases, with 9 bases between them. The germline V gene encodes CDR1 KGHDR and CDR2 SFDVKD. There are 16 residues in the CDR3.

This sequence joins TRBV24-1 and TRBJ2-3; tentatively, D is TRBD2 (5 bases). The sample consisted of peripheral blood. The receptor comes from a young man with COVID-19, enrolled during active disease. This chain's CDR3 is CATSDLRGSSTDTQYF. The CDR3 DNA is TGTGCCACCAGTGATTTGCGGGGATCTAGCACAGATACGCAGTATTTT.